This is a list of T cell receptor beta chains from one sample in a study of T cell changes during pregnancy in multiple sclerosis. Produced via immunoSEQ multiplex PCR; TCRdb's table is partial and in-frame only. The table shows 100,000 or so clones, with roughly 90% occurring only once. Material: peripheral blood, obtained after pregnancy. The receptor set was obtained from a female donor with multiple sclerosis, enrolled in a pregnancy study. CDR3s include the opening cysteine and the closing phenylalanine or tryptophan. D genes are given only for firm matches. The listing skips clone size in some rows; elsewhere it reads once, few, many or a size class.

clone_size j_call v_call d_call cdr3_aa
- TRBJ2-3 TRBV28 TRBD2 CASSFTGVGGLAGEANTQYF
once TRBJ2-2 TRBV7-3 TRBD2 CASSFVAGAGELFF
- TRBJ2-7 TRBV4-1 - CASSQLGDKYYEQYF
- TRBJ1-5 TRBV5-1 TRBD1 CASRVGTGDQPQHF
- TRBJ1-5 TRBV19 - CASSIADRPNQPQHF
- TRBJ2-7 TRBV30 - CAWSVGRSYEQYF
- TRBJ2-7 TRBV18 TRBD2 CASSPKRENSYEQYF
- TRBJ2-7 TRBV18 - CASSPPSGSYEQYF
- TRBJ1-5 TRBV6-1 TRBD1 CASSQQGISNQPQHF
- TRBJ1-1 TRBV30 - CAWNRQADTEAFF
- TRBJ2-4 TRBV2 - CASSPTRLWYF
- TRBJ1-2 TRBV5-4 TRBD1 CASSSNRGGYGYTF
- TRBJ2-7 TRBV28 TRBD1 CASSLRTGAYEQYF
- TRBJ1-5 TRBV19 - CASSAQDQPQHF
- TRBJ1-1 TRBV28 TRBD1 CASSFRGMNTEAFF
- TRBJ2-5 TRBV5-1 - CASSLRQGLETQYF
- TRBJ1-1 TRBV9 - CASSVAMNTEAFF
once TRBJ2-7 TRBV19 TRBD1 CASSPTGIPYEQYF
- TRBJ1-2 TRBV11-2 - CASSPGVYGYTF
- TRBJ2-6 TRBV28 TRBD1 CASSPLAGTGSGANVLTF
- TRBJ2-7 TRBV7-2 TRBD2 CASSPSGGSTYEQYF
- TRBJ1-5 TRBV4-3 - CASSQGRGQPQHF
- TRBJ1-6 TRBV4-1 - CASSDRDWVNSPLHF
- TRBJ2-3 TRBV19 TRBD1 CASSIGTDSSTDTQYF
once TRBJ1-5 TRBV2 - CASSLQDNQPQHF
- TRBJ2-7 TRBV6-6 TRBD1 CASSADRGYEQYF
- TRBJ1-2 TRBV19 - CASSIDRVGYGYTF
- TRBJ1-4 TRBV5-1 - CASSLVSGADEKLFF
few TRBJ1-2 TRBV30 - CAWSRQTWTMAF
- TRBJ2-7 TRBV7-8 TRBD2 CASSLAGTSGEYEQYF
once TRBJ2-3 TRBV30 - CAWDIGTDTQYF
- TRBJ2-1 TRBV7-3 - CASSSEASSNEQFF
- TRBJ1-1 TRBV6-4 TRBD1 CASSDSQGANEAFF
- TRBJ2-4 TRBV7-9 TRBD2 CASSSGLAALAKNIQYF
- TRBJ1-1 TRBV7-2 TRBD1 CASSSGQGASTEAFF
- TRBJ2-7 TRBV4-1 TRBD2 CASSQDQRGAYEQYF
- TRBJ1-4 TRBV30 - CAWMTANEKLFF
- TRBJ2-5 TRBV5-6 TRBD2 CASSLAGGLETQYF
- TRBJ2-7 TRBV7-2 TRBD2 CASSLGAGGLIEQYF
- TRBJ1-2 TRBV29-1 - CSVDPGKLGGYTF
- TRBJ1-3 TRBV28 - CASSFLAGSGNTIYF
- TRBJ1-4 TRBV11-1 - CASTPTGWKEKLFF
- TRBJ1-5 TRBV6-1 TRBD1 CASVGRRGRDQPQHF
- TRBJ1-1 TRBV18 - CASSPVWNTEAFF
- TRBJ2-2 TRBV6-6 - CASSSFPGELFF
- TRBJ2-1 TRBV19 TRBD1 CASTPGGPRNEQFF
- TRBJ1-1 TRBV7-2 TRBD1 CASSLDRGGTEAFF
- TRBJ2-1 TRBV5-8 - CASSLWRVTNEQFF
- TRBJ1-1 TRBV5-4 - CASSFRGGLGTEAFF
- TRBJ1-1 TRBV19 - CASSMGFGRGNTEAFF
- TRBJ2-7 TRBV28 TRBD2 CASRGGVGLAYEQYF
- TRBJ1-6 TRBV4-1 - CASSQVDSPDSPLHF
- TRBJ2-5 TRBV7-9 TRBD2 CASSLSWAGDVKTQYF